These T cell receptor beta chains were read from a single sample in a study of shared clonotypes between healthy human individuals. Clones were read by immunoSEQ multiplex PCR, and TCRdb kept only the in-frame ones, dropping some. The sample contains about 1.4 million clones, approximately 97% of which appear only once. Sequencing was done on a sample of naive CD4+ T cells sorted from blood. These TCRs come from a man aged 25 to 40 in good health. Each CDR3 is given with its conserved first and last residue. The D gene is left open where the match is weak. For some rows the clone size is stated as once, few or many, or as a class when expanded; others skip it.

size	V	D	J	DNA	CDR3
.	TRBV7-3	.	TRBJ1-1	TGTGCCAGCAGCTTATCTGTAGGGCCGAACGCGGTAGCTTTCTTT	CASSLSVGPNAVAFF
.	TRBV9	.	TRBJ1-1	TGTGCCAGCAGCGTGGGGTCAGGGCTATTGAACACTGAAGCTTTCTTT	CASSVGSGLLNTEAFF
.	TRBV30	.	TRBJ2-2	TGTGCCTGGAGGTTTAGGGGGAGTATCTACACCGGGGAGCTGTTTTTT	CAWRFRGSIYTGELFF
.	TRBV29-1	.	TRBJ2-1	TGCAGCGTTGGGGGAGATCGATCCTACAATGAGCAGTTCTTC	CSVGGDRSYNEQFF
.	TRBV27	TRBD1	TRBJ2-7	TGTGCCAGCACGCCCCTGGGACAGGGCTACTCCTACGAGCAGTACTTC	CASTPLGQGYSYEQYF
.	TRBV5-4	.	TRBJ1-1	TGTGCCAGCAGGCTAGAGAACACTGAAGCTTTCTTT	CASRLENTEAFF
few	TRBV7-2	.	TRBJ1-5	TGTGCCAGCAGCCCCGGTTGGACCAATCAGCCCCAGCATTTT	CASSPGWTNQPQHF
.	TRBV10-3	.	TRBJ2-7	TGTGCCATCAGCGGGATCTCCTACGAGCAGTACTTC	CAISGISYEQYF
.	TRBV5-1	.	TRBJ2-1	TGCGCCAGCAGCTCCTCAGGACTTTACAATGAGCAGTTCTTC	CASSSSGLYNEQFF
few	TRBV5-1	TRBD1	TRBJ2-7	TGCGCCAGCAGCTCCAGGACAGGGGTCGACGAGCAGTACTTC	CASSSRTGVDEQYF
.	TRBV30	.	TRBJ1-2	TGTGCCTCACAAGCGGGAAATCCCCCCTATTCCTATGGCTACACCTTC	CASQAGNPPYSYGYTF
.	TRBV14	.	TRBJ1-2	TGTGCCAGCAGCCAAGGCAGGGGCTATGGCTACACCTTC	CASSQGRGYGYTF
.	TRBV14	.	TRBJ2-3	TGTGCCAGCAGCCAAAGCTGGCGCCAGGGCAGTTGTTATTTT	CASSQSWRQGSCYF
.	TRBV15	TRBD2	TRBJ2-1	TGTGCCACCACCGGGACTAGGCTCAATGAGCAGTTCTTC	CATTGTRLNEQFF
.	TRBV7-2	.	TRBJ2-7	TGTGCCAGCAGATTGGGGACTTCCAGGTCCAACGAGCAGTACTTC	CASRLGTSRSNEQYF
.	TRBV6-5	TRBD1	TRBJ1-2	TGTGCCAGCAGTTTTCGGAAGGACAGGGGATATGGCTACACCTTC	CASSFRKDRGYGYTF
.	TRBV10-3	.	TRBJ2-1	TGTGCCATCAGTGAATATAGCCCGCGTTCCTACAATGAGCAGTTCTTC	CAISEYSPRSYNEQFF